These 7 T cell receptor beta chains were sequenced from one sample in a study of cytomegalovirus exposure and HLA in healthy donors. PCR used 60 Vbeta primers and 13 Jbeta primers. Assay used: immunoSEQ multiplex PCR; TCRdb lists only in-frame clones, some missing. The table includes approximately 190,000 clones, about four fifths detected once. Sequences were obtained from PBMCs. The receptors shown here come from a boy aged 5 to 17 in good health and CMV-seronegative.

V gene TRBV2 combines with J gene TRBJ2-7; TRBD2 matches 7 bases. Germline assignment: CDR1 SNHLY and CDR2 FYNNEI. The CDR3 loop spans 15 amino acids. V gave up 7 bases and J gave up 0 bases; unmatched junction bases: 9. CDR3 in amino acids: CASNGDYPSSYEQYF. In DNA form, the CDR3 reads TGTGCCAGCAACGGGGACTACCCGAGCTCCTACGAGCAGTACTTC.

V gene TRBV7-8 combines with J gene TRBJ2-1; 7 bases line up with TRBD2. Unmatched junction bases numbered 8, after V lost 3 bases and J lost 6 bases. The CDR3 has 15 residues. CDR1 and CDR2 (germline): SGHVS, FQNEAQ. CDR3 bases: TGTGCCAGCAGCTTTCGAGACGGGGGGATCAATGAGCAGTTCTTC. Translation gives CASSFRDGGINEQFF. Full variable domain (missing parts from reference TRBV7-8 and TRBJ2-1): GAGVSQSPRYKVAKRGQDVALRCDPISGHVSLFWYQQALGQGPEFLTYFQNEAQLDKSGLPSDRFFAERPEGSVSTLKIQRTQQEDSAVYLCASSFRDGGINEQFFGPGTRLTVL.

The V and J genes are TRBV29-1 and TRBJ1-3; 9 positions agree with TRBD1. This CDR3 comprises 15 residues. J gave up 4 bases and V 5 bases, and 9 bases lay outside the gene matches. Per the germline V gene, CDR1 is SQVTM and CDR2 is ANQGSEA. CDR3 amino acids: CSVRTGDLAGNTIYF. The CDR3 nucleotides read TGCAGCGTTAGGACAGGGGATCTTGCAGGAAACACCATATATTTT.

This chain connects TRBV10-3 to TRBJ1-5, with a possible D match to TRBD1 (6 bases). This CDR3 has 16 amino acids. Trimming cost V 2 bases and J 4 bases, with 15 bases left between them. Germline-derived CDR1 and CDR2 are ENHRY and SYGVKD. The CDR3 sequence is CAISEGRTDRNQPQHF. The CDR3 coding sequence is TGTGCCATCAGTGAGGGCAGGACAGACCGGAATCAGCCCCAGCATTTT.

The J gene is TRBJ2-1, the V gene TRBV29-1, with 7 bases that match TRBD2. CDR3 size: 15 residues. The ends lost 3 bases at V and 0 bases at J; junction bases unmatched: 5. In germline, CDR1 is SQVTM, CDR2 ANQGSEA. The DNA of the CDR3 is TGCAGCGTTGAGGGCGGGAGCTACTCCTACAATGAGCAGTTCTTC. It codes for CSVEGGSYSYNEQFF.

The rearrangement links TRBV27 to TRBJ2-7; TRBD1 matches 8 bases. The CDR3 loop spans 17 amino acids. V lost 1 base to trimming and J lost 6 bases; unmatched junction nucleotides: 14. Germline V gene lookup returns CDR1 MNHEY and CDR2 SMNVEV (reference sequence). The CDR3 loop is CASSLYAGRDRRSEQYF. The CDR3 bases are TGTGCCAGCAGTTTATACGCAGGCCGGGACAGGCGGTCCGAGCAGTACTTC.

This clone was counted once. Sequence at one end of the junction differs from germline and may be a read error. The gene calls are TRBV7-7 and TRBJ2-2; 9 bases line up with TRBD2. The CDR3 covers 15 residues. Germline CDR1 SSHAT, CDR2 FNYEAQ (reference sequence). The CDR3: CASSTSGLGTGELFF. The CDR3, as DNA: TGTGCTAGCAGCACTAGCGGGCTAGGGACCGGGGAGCTGTTTTTT.